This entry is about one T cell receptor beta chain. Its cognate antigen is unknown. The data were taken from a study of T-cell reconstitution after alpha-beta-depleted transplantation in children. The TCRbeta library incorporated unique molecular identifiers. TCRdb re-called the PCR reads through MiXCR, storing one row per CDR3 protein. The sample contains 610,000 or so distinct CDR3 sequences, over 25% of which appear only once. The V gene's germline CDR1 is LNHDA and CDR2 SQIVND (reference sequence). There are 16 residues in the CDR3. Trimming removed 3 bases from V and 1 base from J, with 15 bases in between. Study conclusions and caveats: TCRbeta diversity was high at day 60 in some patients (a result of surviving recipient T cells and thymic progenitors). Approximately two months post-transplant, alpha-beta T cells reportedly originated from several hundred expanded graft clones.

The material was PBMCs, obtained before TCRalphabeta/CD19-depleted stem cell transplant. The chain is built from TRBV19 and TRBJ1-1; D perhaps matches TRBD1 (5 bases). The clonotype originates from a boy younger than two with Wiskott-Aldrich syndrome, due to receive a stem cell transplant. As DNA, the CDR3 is TGTGCCAGTAGTATGATCCAGGCGGGGCCGAACACTGAAGCTTTCTTT. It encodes CASSMIQAGPNTEAFF.